These 20 T cell receptor beta chains were sequenced from one sample in a study of T cell clones after liver transplantation. Generated by immunoSEQ multiplex PCR, the TCRdb table keeps only in-frame clones and is missing some. There are roughly 100,000 clones in the sample; about 88% occur only once, and approximately 3% lies in the top ten. Here the sequenced sample was CD4+ T cells from blood, taken around 48 months after liver transplant. Receptors were obtained from a human patient who received a liver transplant. Part of the T cells may come from the graft donor.

DNA for the CDR3: TGTGCCAGCAGTCTGGACAGAACTAATGAAAAACTGTTTTTT. Translation: CASSLDRTNEKLFF. The chain employs TRBV6-6 and TRBJ1-4, with D possibly matching TRBD1 (6 bases). The CDR3 consists of 14 residues. V was pared by 5 bases and J by 1 base, with 8 bases between. Germline V gene sequence: CDR1 MNHNY, CDR2 SVGAGI (reference sequence).

This chain connects TRBV28 to TRBJ1-1, with D possibly TRBD1 on 5 matching bases. CDR3 size: 15 residues. The V and J ends lost 6 bases and 1 base respectively, with 15 bases between them. CDR1 is MDHEN, CDR2 SYDVKM, per germline. In DNA form, the CDR3 reads TGTGCCAGCAGCAACCCGGGACCCCAGAACACTGAAGCTTTCTTT. It codes for CASSNPGPQNTEAFF.

This clone was recorded once. This chain uses TRBV5-1 with TRBJ1-2; 11 positions agree with TRBD1. The V and J ends lost 7 bases and 4 bases, in that order; junction bases with no gene match: 9. CDR1 SGHRS and CDR2 YFSETQ come from the germline V gene. CDR3 length: 15 amino acids. CDR3 DNA: TGCGCCAGCGGGACAGGGGGTATGCCTGGCTATGGCTACACCTTC. Translated: CASGTGGMPGYGYTF. Drawing the rest from reference TRBV5-1 and TRBJ1-2, the complete variable domain is KAGVTQTPRYLIKTRGQQVTLSCSPISGHRSVSWYQQTPGQGLQFLFEYFSETQRNKGNFPGRFSGRQFSNSRSEMNVSTLELGDSALYLCASGTGGMPGYGYTFGSGTRLTVV.

The chain joins TRBV7-2 to TRBJ2-5; unclear D gene. Trimming removed 3 bases from V and 2 bases from J, with 1 base in between. Germline V gene sequence: CDR1 SGHTA, CDR2 FQGNSA. The CDR3 is 11 amino acids. The CDR3 region has the DNA TGTGCCAGCAGCTTGCAAGAGACCCAGTACTTC. This codes for CASSLQETQYF.

The chain couples TRBV28 to TRBJ2-4, with a tentative D call TRBD1 (5 bases). Trimming shortened V by 2 bases and J by 6 bases, and 8 bases separated the two germline ends. CDR3 length: 13 amino acids. Looked up from germline, CDR1 is MDHEN and CDR2 is SYDVKM. The CDR3 spells CASSLGARNIQYF. The DNA for the CDR3 is TGTGCCAGCAGTTTAGGGGCTCGAAACATTCAGTACTTC.

The CDR3, as DNA: TGTGCCAGCAGCTCCCCCGGGGGACAGGCCCACTACGAGCAGTACTTC. Its translation is CASSSPGGQAHYEQYF. The chain is built from TRBV7-2 and TRBJ2-7, with 8 bases aligning to TRBD1. J lost 3 bases, V lost 4 bases, and 11 bases had no gene match. The CDR3 runs 16 residues. Per germline, CDR1 SGHTA and CDR2 FQGNSA. The variable domain in full, completed from reference TRBV7-2 and TRBJ2-7, reads GAGVSQSPSNKVTEKGKDVELRCDPISGHTALYWYRQSLGQGLEFLIYFQGNSAPDKSGLPSDRFSAERTGGSVSTLTIQRTQQEDSAVYLCASSSPGGQAHYEQYFGPGTRLTVT.

The gene calls are TRBV5-1 and TRBJ2-4, with D uncertain. The CDR3 runs 14 residues. The V gene lost 2 bases and the J gene lost 9 bases, with 15 bases spanning the gap. Germline assignment: CDR1 SGHRS and CDR2 YFSETQ. The CDR3 region has the DNA TGCGCCAGCAGCTTCCCGGACCTCCCCACCATTCAGTACTTC. Translated, it gives CASSFPDLPTIQYF.

J is TRBJ2-3 and V is TRBV9, with D tentatively TRBD1 or TRBD2 (5 bases each). This CDR3 is 14 amino acids long. CDR1 is SGDLS, CDR2 YYNGEE, per germline. Trimming pared 4 bases from V and 1 base from J, leaving 10 bases between. The CDR3 loop is CASSPRDRTDTQYF. The CDR3 DNA sequence: TGTGCCAGCAGCCCCCGGGACCGCACAGATACGCAGTATTTT.

J is TRBJ1-6 and V is TRBV5-8; D remains unclear. Germline V CDR1 and CDR2: SGHTS, YDEGEE. This CDR3 has 17 amino acids. Trimming left V 1 base short and J 1 base short, with 12 bases between. CDR3 coding DNA: TGTGCCAGCAGCTTGCCCCCAAAGAGATCCTATAATTCACCCCTCCACTTT. Protein: CASSLPPKRSYNSPLHF. Filled out from reference TRBV5-8 and TRBJ1-6, the complete variable domain reads EAGVTQSPTHLIKTRGQQATLRCSPISGHTSVYWYQQALGLGLQFLLWYDEGEERNRGNFPPRFSGRQFPNYSSELNVNALELEDSALYLCASSLPPKRSYNSPLHFGNGTRLTVT.

The V and J genes are TRBV5-4 and TRBJ1-3; D gene unclear. Between the trimmed V and J ends, which lost 1 base and 3 bases, there was a span of 8 bases. There are 14 residues in the CDR3. Germline V CDR1 and CDR2: SGHNT, YYREEE (reference sequence). The CDR3 here is CASSLPGLGNTIYF. DNA for the CDR3: TGTGCCAGCAGCTTGCCCGGGCTTGGAAACACCATATATTTT. Variable domain in full (rest from reference TRBV5-4 and TRBJ1-3): ETGVTQSPTHLIKTRGQQVTLRCSSQSGHNTVSWYQQALGQGPQFIFQYYREEENGRGNFPPRFSGLQFPNYSSELNVNALELDDSALYLCASSLPGLGNTIYFGEGSWLTVV.

CDR3 sequence reads: CAWSVSGLVAEQYF. CDR3 sequence (DNA): TGTGCCTGGAGTGTATCAGGACTAGTGGCCGAGCAGTACTTC. The rearrangement uses TRBV30 and TRBJ2-7, with 7 bases that match TRBD2. After removal of 0 bases from V and 6 bases from J, the junction contained 8 bases not matched to a gene. This CDR3 has 14 amino acids. The germline CDR1 and CDR2 sequences are GTSNPN and SVGIG (reference sequence).

The gene calls are TRBV11-2 and TRBJ2-1; D uncertain. The CDR3 totals 11 residues. Per germline, CDR1 SGHAT and CDR2 FQNNGV. With 5 bases removed from V and 4 bases from J, the gap between germline ends came to 3 bases. The CDR3 protein is CASSRYNEQFF. The CDR3 DNA sequence: TGTGCCAGCAGCAGGTACAATGAGCAGTTCTTC.

This clone was seen a few times. V gene TRBV11-3 combines with J gene TRBJ2-3; D is perhaps TRBD2 (7 bases). The CDR3 length is 15 residues. V lost 5 bases and J 8 bases, leaving 20 bases between the germline ends. Germline V gives CDR1 SGHNT, CDR2 YENEEA. DNA for the CDR3: TGTGCCAGCAGCCTCTCCGAGGGAGGGGGTTCTACGCAGTATTTT. This encodes CASSLSEGGGSTQYF.

In DNA, the CDR3 is TGTGCCAGCTCACCCAGAAGAGCGGGGAGCACAGATACGCAGTATTTT. Translating gives CASSPRRAGSTDTQYF. This chain connects TRBV18 to TRBJ2-3, with 7 bases matching TRBD2. Germline assignment: CDR1 KGHSH and CDR2 LQKENI. CDR3 length equals 16 residues. Unmatched junction bases numbered 6, after V lost 3 bases and J lost 0 bases.

This chain joins TRBV6-5 and TRBJ1-5, with a possible D match to TRBD1 (5 bases). CDR3 length: 15 amino acids. V lost 7 bases and J 0 bases, leaving 13 bases between the germline ends. From germline, CDR1 is MNHEY and CDR2 SVGAGI. The CDR3 is CASKMGRGSNQPQHF. The CDR3 nucleotides read TGTGCCAGCAAAATGGGGCGGGGTAGCAATCAGCCCCAGCATTTT.

This chain joins TRBV29-1 and TRBJ1-2, with 7 bases aligning to TRBD1. Trimming cost V 3 bases and J 4 bases; bases outside gene matches: 5. Germline values: CDR1 SQVTM, CDR2 ANQGSEA. This CDR3 has 13 amino acids. CDR3 coding DNA: TGCAGCGTTGATGCAGGGGGAGGCTATGGCTACACCTTC. It is translated as CSVDAGGGYGYTF.

The chain carries TRBV28 and TRBJ2-7, with D maybe TRBD1 (5 bases). Germline CDR1 reads MDHEN; CDR2 reads SYDVKM. This CDR3 has 12 residues. The CDR3 here is CALGPSIYEQYF. The CDR3 nucleotides are TGTGCTCTGGGGCCCAGTATCTACGAGCAGTACTTC. Looking up the rest from reference TRBV28 and TRBJ2-7 gives the full variable domain: DVKVTQSSRYLVKRTGEKVFLECVQDMDHENMFWYRQDPGLGLRLIYFSYDVKMKEKGDIPEGYSVSREKKERFSLILESASTNQTSMYLCALGPSIYEQYFGPGTRLTVT.

This clone was found once. The CDR3 protein is CASSQGALSGANVLTF. The CDR3 DNA sequence: TGTGCCAGCAGCCAAGGTGCTCTCTCTGGGGCCAACGTCCTGACTTTC. This chain connects TRBV4-2 to TRBJ2-6; no definite D call. Deletions cut 1 base from V and 0 bases from J, with 7 bases between. The CDR3 is 16 residues long. Germline-derived CDR1 and CDR2 are LGHNA and YNFKEQ.

CDR3 region: CASSPTFGDTQYF. The CDR3 region has the DNA TGTGCCAGCTCCCCCACGTTTGGGGATACGCAGTATTTT. The V gene is TRBV18, the J gene TRBJ2-3; D remains ambiguous. With 6 bases removed from V and 6 bases from J, the gap between germline ends came to 13 bases. CDR1 KGHSH and CDR2 LQKENI come from the germline V gene. This CDR3 region has 13 residues.

This clone was detected a few times. The CDR3 DNA reads TGTGCCAGCACCGCTTCTACGGGCGGGGAGCTGTTTTTT. Encoded protein: CASTASTGGELFF. The chain employs TRBV7-9 and TRBJ2-2, with D unresolved. Germline lookup yields CDR1 SEHNR and CDR2 FQNEAQ (reference sequence). Trimming removed 7 bases at V and 7 bases at J, with 13 bases between. The CDR3 sequence is 13 residues long. The full variable domain, rest sourced from reference TRBV7-9 and TRBJ2-2, is DTGVSQNPRHKITKRGQNVTFRCDPISEHNRLYWYRQTLGQGPEFLTYFQNEAQLEKSRLLSDRFSAERPKGSFSTLEIQRTEQGDSAMYLCASTASTGGELFFGEGSRLTVL.